This TCR beta chain was retrieved from a study of cytomegalovirus exposure and HLA in healthy donors. The overall study: Later, an analysis reported that the 130 or so validation repertoires had used the same platform as the approximately 630 first-cohort repertoires.

Study-wide results and caveats: Cytomegalovirus-associated TCR beta chains were listed, numbering 150 to 200. Within the 130 or so validation repertoires, first-cohort TCR clusters tended to co-occur, according to a later analysis.

The validation cohort, a group of 90 to 150 subjects, included the donors and was separate from the roughly 670-subject first cohort. Sequenced by immunoSEQ multiplex PCR; TCRdb stores in-frame clones only, minus some. The sample includes under 80,000 clones, around 89% of them seen just once. Comments on this clone: Its antigen is still unknown.

The CDR3 has 14 amino acids. CDR1 and CDR2 from the germline V gene are SQVTM and ANQGSEA. Trimming pared 5 bases from V and 3 bases from J, leaving 15 bases between. The receptor was isolated from a young woman in good health and CMV-seronegative. This chain uses TRBV29-1 with TRBJ2-3; D may correspond to TRBD1 or TRBD2 (6 bases each). The sequenced sample consisted of PBMCs. Here the CDR3 DNA reads TGCAGCGTTAAAGGGGGGCGTGGGACAGATACGCAGTATTTT. Translation gives CSVKGGRGTDTQYF.